What follows is one T cell receptor (beta chain) and its context. Its target is not known. Primed by a sample-barcoded 5' primer and a J-beta primer mix, a second PCR proceeded for roughly 6 to 12 cycles. TCRdb redid the calling of the 5' RACE reads with MiXCR, one entry per CDR3 protein. The table records about 810,000 distinct CDR3 sequences, about 34% of them present only once. Germline V lookup: CDR1 MGHRA, CDR2 YSYEKL. The CDR3 is made up of 13 amino acids. This sample is drawn from a study of blood T cells in healthy people across ages. Points from the study as a whole: Donors of long life had a larger count of naive CD4+ cells and greater diversity than aged donors. Observed TCR beta diversity per million T cells went down as age went up. This fall followed a roughly linear course with age.

V usage is TRBV4-1 and J usage is TRBJ2-7; 8 bases agree with TRBD1. The J call may be faulty, since TRBJ2-5 better matches the DNA end. This TCR derives from a young man in good health. The sample taken for sequencing was blood. The DNA for the CDR3 is TGCGCCAGCGGCGAGACAGGGGAGAAGACCCAGTACTTC. Translating it yields CASGETGEKTQYF.